This entry concerns a single T cell receptor (beta chain). The sample belongs to a study of blood T cell repertoires in COVID-19. Enrollees, roughly 18 to 89 years old, lived in 24 US areas. In assigning cohorts, the study relied on participant-reported clinical history. From germline, CDR1 is MNHEY and CDR2 SMNVEV (reference sequence). The CDR3 is made up of 14 amino acids. The ends were cut back, 6 bases at V and 7 bases at J, with 16 bases in the middle. TCRdb's table, derived via immunoSEQ multiplex PCR, lists solely in-frame clones and lacks some. The profile covers 350,000 to 450,000 clones, with approximately 90% appearing a single time and around 1.1% taken by the ten largest.

V is TRBV27 and J is TRBJ1-5, with no clear D. This receptor was identified in a man between 25 and 39 years old who had recovered from COVID-19. Sequencing was performed on PBMCs or T cells enriched from blood (not recorded which). CDR3 amino acids: CASSPDNFGQPQHF. The CDR3 DNA reads as TGTGCCAGCAGCCCTGACAATTTCGGCCAGCCCCAGCATTTT.